One and the same sample provided the 18 T cell receptor beta chains below, sequenced in a study of T cell responses to AZD1222 COVID-19 vaccine. Data came from immunoSEQ multiplex PCR; TCRdb stores just in-frame clones and leaves some out. The table lists roughly 140,000 clones, about 95% of them singletons. Sample: peripheral blood, taken on day 0 of AZD1222 vaccination. The receptors come from an adult in good health.

The rearrangement joins TRBV18 to TRBJ1-6; a possible D gene is TRBD1 (5 bases). This CDR3 spans 15 amino acids. Trimming pared 4 bases from V and 7 bases from J, leaving 14 bases between. CDR1 is KGHSH, CDR2 LQKENI, per germline. The CDR3 nucleotides are TGTGCCAGCTCACAAGGGGAGAGTGTGAATTCACCCCTCCACTTT. It encodes CASSQGESVNSPLHF.

The rearrangement links TRBV10-3 to TRBJ1-1; 8 nucleotides align to TRBD1. Germline lookup yields CDR1 ENHRY and CDR2 SYGVKD. The CDR3 has 14 amino acids. J was trimmed by 11 bases and V by 6 bases; bases with no gene match: 14. In nucleotides, the CDR3 is TGTGCCATCAGCGAACTAGGACAGGGAAGCTCTGCTTTCTTT. Its protein is CAISELGQGSSAFF.

The CDR3 bases are TGTGCCAGCAGGCAAGCGGGAAGCAATCAGCCCCAGCATTTT. It yields the protein CASRQAGSNQPQHF. This rearrangement joins TRBV7-2 to TRBJ1-5; D unclear. This CDR3 is built from 14 residues. The germline CDR1 and CDR2 sequences are SGHTA and FQGNSA. Trimming left V 6 bases short and J 1 base short, with 10 bases between.

The chain recombines TRBV27 with TRBJ2-3, with a possible D match to TRBD2 (6 bases). The CDR3 runs to 12 residues. Between the trimmed V and J ends, which lost 2 bases and 8 bases, there was a span of 8 bases. The germline CDR1 and CDR2 sequences are MNHEY and SMNVEV (reference sequence). CDR3 DNA sequence: TGTGCCAGCAGTTTACTGGGGGGTACGCAGTATTTT. Translated: CASSLLGGTQYF.

The J gene is TRBJ2-2, the V gene TRBV18; no firm D call. Germline V CDR1 and CDR2: KGHSH, LQKENI. This CDR3 has 16 residues. The germline V and J ends were trimmed by 0 bases and 2 bases, with 10 bases remaining between them. The chain's CDR3 is CASSPPVGYNTGELFF. In nucleotides, the CDR3 is TGTGCCAGCTCACCACCGGTCGGATATAACACCGGGGAGCTGTTTTTT.

The chain uses TRBV19 and TRBJ2-5; no clear D. CDR3 size: 13 residues. The germline CDR1 and CDR2 sequences are LNHDA and SQIVND (reference sequence). V was pared by 3 bases and J by 5 bases, with 10 bases between. DNA of the CDR3: TGTGCCAGTAGTATTCGTAGGCTGGAGACCCAGTACTTC. Its translation is CASSIRRLETQYF.

In DNA, the CDR3 is TGCGCCAGCAGCCAGGGACTAGCGGGGGGGCTAGCCAAAAACATTCAGTACTTC. This codes for CASSQGLAGGLAKNIQYF. V and J are TRBV4-1 and TRBJ2-4; 16 bases map to TRBD2. V trimming: 3 bases; J trimming: 0 bases; junction bases outside the gene matches: 2. This CDR3 contains 18 residues. The germline gives CDR1 MGHRA, CDR2 YSYEKL.

The chain uses TRBV2 and TRBJ1-2; D possibly corresponds to TRBD1 (5 bases). Germline CDR1 and CDR2: SNHLY and FYNNEI. The CDR3 contains 12 residues. V gave up 6 bases and J gave up 3 bases, with 8 bases separating them. The CDR3 sequence: CASREQDYGYTF. CDR3 DNA sequence: TGTGCCAGCAGGGAACAGGACTATGGCTACACCTTC. The full variable domain, rest sourced from reference TRBV2 and TRBJ1-2, is EPEVTQTPSHQVTQMGQEVILRCVPISNHLYFYWYRQILGQKVEFLVSFYNNEISEKSEIFDDQFSVERPDGSNFTLKIRSTKLEDSAMYFCASREQDYGYTFGSGTRLTVV.

The chain combines TRBV19 with TRBJ1-4; tentatively, D is TRBD1 (5 bases). CDR1 LNHDA and CDR2 SQIVND come from the germline V gene (reference sequence). The CDR3 length is 15 residues. V lost 3 bases, J lost 5 bases, and 13 bases lay in between. The CDR3 nucleotides read TGTGCCAGTAGTATGGGGACTCTGGGGAATGAAAAACTGTTTTTT. As protein: CASSMGTLGNEKLFF.

The rearrangement uses TRBV11-2 and TRBJ1-6; no clear D gene. The CDR3 loop spans 14 amino acids. V was trimmed by 5 bases and J by 7 bases, leaving 12 bases between them. Germline loops: CDR1 SGHAT, CDR2 FQNNGV. CDR3 nucleotide sequence: TGTGCCAGCAGCCCTACGAGCAGGAATTCACCCCTCCACTTT. Translated, it gives CASSPTSRNSPLHF. Full variable domain (outside the CDR3, taken from reference TRBV11-2 and TRBJ1-6): EAGVAQSPRYKIIEKRQSVAFWCNPISGHATLYWYQQILGQGPKLLIQFQNNGVVDDSQLPKDRFSAERLKGVDSTLKIQPAKLEDSAVYLCASSPTSRNSPLHFGNGTRLTVT.

The chain recombines TRBV7-6 with TRBJ2-3, with D perhaps matching TRBD2 (7 bases). V was clipped by 4 bases and J by 4 bases, with 24 bases between them. This CDR3 comprises 18 residues. Germline V lookup: CDR1 SGHVS, CDR2 FNYEAQ. CDR3 amino acids: CASSSKEPAGARADTQYF. In nucleotides, the CDR3 is TGTGCCAGCAGCTCGAAAGAGCCCGCGGGGGCGCGTGCAGATACGCAGTATTTT.

This clone came up once. The chain links TRBV7-9 to TRBJ1-5; D unclear. CDR3 length: 19 amino acids. Trimming stripped 2 bases from V and 4 bases from J, with 24 bases between. Germline CDR1 and CDR2: SEHNR and FQNEAQ (reference sequence). The DNA for the CDR3 is TGTGCCAGCAGCTTAAGTGGGATGGCCGGACTACTTGATAATCAGCCCCAGCATTTT. Its translation: CASSLSGMAGLLDNQPQHF.

The chain combines TRBV2 with TRBJ1-2, with D possibly matching TRBD1 (5 bases). The CDR3 sequence is 14 residues long. CDR1 is SNHLY, CDR2 FYNNEI, per germline. Trimming removed 9 bases at V and 2 bases at J, with 16 bases between. As DNA, the CDR3 is TGTGCCAGGCCTTCTCAGGGTCCCAACTATGGCTACACCTTC. Translated: CARPSQGPNYGYTF.

This chain links TRBV6-2 or TRBV6-3 with TRBJ1-1; D is undetermined. The CDR3 has 16 amino acids. Germline CDR1 is MNHEY and CDR2 is SVGEGT. V was clipped by 5 bases and J by 0 bases, with 16 bases between them. CDR3 sequence (DNA): TGTGCCAGCAGTCCCTCCTCCTTAAGGATGAACACTGAAGCTTTCTTT. It specifies CASSPSSLRMNTEAFF.

The J gene is TRBJ1-1, the V gene TRBV12-3 or TRBV12-4, with D uncertain. The V gene lost 3 bases and the J gene lost 8 bases, with 10 bases spanning the gap. This CDR3 has 12 amino acids. This chain's CDR3 is CASSLGGREAFF. DNA of the CDR3: TGTGCCAGCAGTTTGGGCGGCAGGGAAGCTTTCTTT.

This clone was observed a single time. Other DNA sequences within the sample encode an identical CDR3. The chain has TRBV7-9 and TRBJ1-5; TRBD1 matches at 9 bases. From germline, CDR1 is SEHNR and CDR2 FQNEAQ (reference sequence). The CDR3 sequence is 17 residues long. With V trimmed by 1 base and J by 0 bases, 4 bases remained unmatched. CDR3 in DNA: TGTGCCAGCAGCTTAGGGACAGGGGCCTATAGCAATCAGCCCCAGCATTTT. It translates to CASSLGTGAYSNQPQHF.

The rearrangement uses TRBV6-6 and TRBJ1-1, with TRBD1 as a possible D gene (5 bases). Germline lookup yields CDR1 MNHNY and CDR2 SVGAGI (reference sequence). The CDR3 covers 14 residues. V gave up 5 bases and J gave up 8 bases, with 18 bases separating them. The CDR3: CASSRTRDGEEAFF. The CDR3 region has the DNA TGTGCCAGCAGTCGTACCCGGGACGGCGAAGAAGCTTTCTTT.

The chain recombines TRBV11-2 with TRBJ1-4; D unclear. The CDR3 has 17 amino acids. Germline V lookup: CDR1 SGHAT, CDR2 FQNNGV. V was cut by 2 bases and J by 8 bases, with 21 bases left in between. As DNA, the CDR3 is TGTGCCAGCAGCTTATCGTTCGGGATGTCAGGAGGGGAAAAACTGTTTTTT. Residues: CASSLSFGMSGGEKLFF. Combining the CDR3 with reference TRBV11-2 and TRBJ1-4 gives the whole variable domain EAGVAQSPRYKIIEKRQSVAFWCNPISGHATLYWYQQILGQGPKLLIQFQNNGVVDDSQLPKDRFSAERLKGVDSTLKIQPAKLEDSAVYLCASSLSFGMSGGEKLFFGSGTQLSVL.